Listed here are 10 T cell receptor beta chains from one sample, sequenced in a study of shared clonotypes between healthy human individuals. Measured with immunoSEQ multiplex PCR; TCRdb has only the in-frame clones, and not every one. This table holds about 1.5 million clones, approximately 97% found once. Sequencing was done on a sample of naive CD4+ T cells sorted from blood. Regarding subset: CD45RA+ positively selected. The receptors stem from a young man in good health.

V and J are TRBV18 and TRBJ2-1; 8 positions agree with TRBD2. Germline CDR1 is KGHSH and CDR2 is LQKENI. V gave up 5 bases and J gave up 9 bases; unmatched junction bases: 3. The CDR3 extends over 12 amino acids. Here the CDR3 reads CASSTSGSEQFF. In DNA form, the CDR3 reads TGTGCCAGCTCAACAAGCGGGAGTGAGCAGTTCTTC.

The chain is built from TRBV2 and TRBJ2-1, with D perhaps matching TRBD2 (6 bases). There are 16 residues in the CDR3. Germline loops: CDR1 SNHLY, CDR2 FYNNEI. Trimming pared 3 bases from V and 0 bases from J, leaving 12 bases between. The CDR3 spells CASSDRDFTSYNEQFF. The CDR3 nucleotides are TGTGCCAGCAGTGACCGGGACTTCACCTCCTACAATGAGCAGTTCTTC.

The chain uses TRBV10-1 and TRBJ2-5; 7 positions agree with TRBD1. CDR1 and CDR2 from the germline V gene are WNHNN and SYGVQD (reference sequence). The V gene end was trimmed by 2 bases and the J gene end by 1 base; junction bases not matched to a gene: 7. This CDR3 has 16 amino acids. CDR3 loop: CASSEPAGGCQETQYF. The CDR3, as DNA: TGCGCCAGCAGTGAGCCGGCAGGGGGTTGCCAAGAGACCCAGTACTTC.

V and J are TRBV10-3 and TRBJ2-7, with 13 bases matching TRBD2. Trimming took 10 bases from V and 9 from J; bases not matched to a gene: 9. CDR1 and CDR2 from the germline V gene are ENHRY and SYGVKD. This CDR3 contains 13 residues. The CDR3 is CATVGLAGDLQYF. The CDR3 region has the DNA TGTGCCACCGTCGGACTAGCGGGGGATTTGCAGTACTTC.

The genes are TRBV14 and TRBJ2-7; 7 positions agree with TRBD1. V dropped 4 bases and J dropped 6; count of bases not matched to a gene: 9. This CDR3 spans 14 amino acids. Per germline, CDR1 SGHDN and CDR2 FVKESK. CDR3 DNA sequence: TGTGCCAGCAGCCCTCGGACAGGTCCTCGCGAGCAGTACTTC. This translates into CASSPRTGPREQYF. Complete variable domain (other parts from reference TRBV14 and TRBJ2-7): EAGVTQFPSHSVIEKGQTVTLRCDPISGHDNLYWYRRVMGKEIKFLLHFVKESKQDESGMPNNRFLAERTGGTYSTLKVQPAELEDSGVYFCASSPRTGPREQYFGPGTRLTVT.

This chain joins TRBV28 and TRBJ2-7; no clear D gene. V lost 3 bases and J lost 0, with 12 bases in between. CDR1 is MDHEN, CDR2 SYDVKM, per germline. The CDR3 runs 15 residues. This chain's CDR3 is CASSFSGISSYEQYF. The DNA for the CDR3 is TGTGCCAGCAGTTTCTCTGGGATTAGCTCCTACGAGCAGTACTTC.

The chain links TRBV19 to TRBJ2-7; D may be TRBD2 (5 bases). Trimming shortened V by 6 bases and J by 0 bases, and 12 bases separated the two germline ends. The CDR3 length is 14 residues. Germline V lookup: CDR1 LNHDA, CDR2 SQIVND (reference sequence). In DNA form, the CDR3 reads TGTGCCAGTAGGAGGGCCAGAGACTCCTACGAGCAGTACTTC. Protein product: CASRRARDSYEQYF.

On this clone: This sample also contains other DNA sequences that code for the same CDR3. The chain is built from TRBV10-3 and TRBJ2-6, with D hard to call. The CDR3 has 14 residues. Germline V gene lookup returns CDR1 ENHRY and CDR2 SYGVKD. V lost 0 bases and J lost 4, with 4 bases in between. The DNA for the CDR3 is TGTGCCATCAGTGAGTCGTCAGGGGCCAACGTCCTGACTTTC. Its translation is CAISESSGANVLTF.

The chain links TRBV7-6 to TRBJ2-3, with D perhaps TRBD2 (7 bases). The CDR3 runs 17 residues. The V gene's germline CDR1 is SGHVS and CDR2 FNYEAQ. V was cut by 1 base and J by 0 bases, with 14 bases left in between. The CDR3 is CASSLGSAGASTDTQYF. The CDR3 region has the DNA TGTGCCAGCAGCTTAGGGTCGGCGGGGGCTAGCACAGATACGCAGTATTTT.

A word on this clone: The same CDR3 is also encoded by other DNA sequences in this sample. The DNA for the CDR3 is TGCGCCAGCAGTGTGAACACCGGGGAGCTGTTTTTT. Translating it yields CASSVNTGELFF. V usage is TRBV10-1 and J usage is TRBJ2-2; no definite D call. Germline V lookup: CDR1 WNHNN, CDR2 SYGVQD (reference sequence). The CDR3 spans 12 residues. V was pared by 4 bases and J by 1 base, with 1 base between.